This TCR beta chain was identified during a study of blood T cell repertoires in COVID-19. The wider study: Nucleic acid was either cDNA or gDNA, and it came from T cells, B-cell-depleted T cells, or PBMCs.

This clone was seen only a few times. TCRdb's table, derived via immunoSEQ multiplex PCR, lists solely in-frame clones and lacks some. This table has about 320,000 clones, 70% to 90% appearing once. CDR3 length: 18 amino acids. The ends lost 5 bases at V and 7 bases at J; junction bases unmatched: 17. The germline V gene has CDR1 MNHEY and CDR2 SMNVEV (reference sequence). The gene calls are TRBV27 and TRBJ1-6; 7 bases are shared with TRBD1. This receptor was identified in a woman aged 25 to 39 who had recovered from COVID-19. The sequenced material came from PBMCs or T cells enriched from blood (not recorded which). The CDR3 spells CASSTTAGGTYRNSPLHF. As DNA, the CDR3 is TGTGCCAGCAGTACCACTGCAGGGGGAACGTATAGGAATTCACCCCTCCACTTT.